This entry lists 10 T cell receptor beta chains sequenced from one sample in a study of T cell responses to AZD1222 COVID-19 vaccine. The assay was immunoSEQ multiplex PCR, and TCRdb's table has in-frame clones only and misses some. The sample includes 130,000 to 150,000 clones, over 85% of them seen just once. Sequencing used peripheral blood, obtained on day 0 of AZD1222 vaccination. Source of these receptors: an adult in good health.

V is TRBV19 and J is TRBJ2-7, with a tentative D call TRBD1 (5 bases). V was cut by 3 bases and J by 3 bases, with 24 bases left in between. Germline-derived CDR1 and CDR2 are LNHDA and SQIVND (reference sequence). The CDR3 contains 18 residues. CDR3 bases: TGTGCCAGTAGTATCGGAGCTCGACGGGCAGGGTCAATCTACGAGCAGTACTTC. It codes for CASSIGARRAGSIYEQYF.

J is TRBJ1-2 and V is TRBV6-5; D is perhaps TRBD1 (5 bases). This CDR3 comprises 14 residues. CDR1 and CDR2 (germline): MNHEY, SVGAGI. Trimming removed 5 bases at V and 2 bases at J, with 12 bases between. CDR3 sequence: CASSPETVNYGYTF. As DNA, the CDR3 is TGTGCCAGCAGTCCCGAGACAGTGAACTATGGCTACACCTTC.

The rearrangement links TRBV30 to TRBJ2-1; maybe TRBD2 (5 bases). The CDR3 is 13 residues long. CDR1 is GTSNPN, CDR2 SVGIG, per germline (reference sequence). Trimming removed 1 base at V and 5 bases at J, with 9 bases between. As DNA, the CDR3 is TGTGCCTGGAGTGGAGGGTTTAACAATGAGCAGTTCTTC. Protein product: CAWSGGFNNEQFF.

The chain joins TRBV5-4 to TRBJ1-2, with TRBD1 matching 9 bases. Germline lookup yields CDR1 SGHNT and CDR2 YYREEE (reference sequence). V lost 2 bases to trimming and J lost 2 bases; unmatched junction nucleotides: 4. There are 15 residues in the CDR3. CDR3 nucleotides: TGTGCCAGCAGCTTACCGGGACAGGGAAACTATGGCTACACCTTC. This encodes CASSLPGQGNYGYTF. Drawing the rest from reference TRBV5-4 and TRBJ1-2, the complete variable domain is ETGVTQSPTHLIKTRGQQVTLRCSSQSGHNTVSWYQQALGQGPQFIFQYYREEENGRGNFPPRFSGLQFPNYSSELNVNALELDDSALYLCASSLPGQGNYGYTFGSGTRLTVV.

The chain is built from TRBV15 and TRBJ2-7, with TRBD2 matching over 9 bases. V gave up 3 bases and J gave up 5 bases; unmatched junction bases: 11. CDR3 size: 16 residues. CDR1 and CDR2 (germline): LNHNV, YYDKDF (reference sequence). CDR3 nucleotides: TGTGCCACCAGCAGGACGAGCGGGAGGAACCACAACGAGCAGTACTTC. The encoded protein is CATSRTSGRNHNEQYF.

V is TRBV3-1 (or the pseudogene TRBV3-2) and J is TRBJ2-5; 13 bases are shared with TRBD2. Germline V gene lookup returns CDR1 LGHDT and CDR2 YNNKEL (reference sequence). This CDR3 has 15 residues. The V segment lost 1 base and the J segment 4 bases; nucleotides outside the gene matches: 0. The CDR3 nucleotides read TGTGCCAGCAGCCAAGGACTAGCGGGAGGAGAGACCCAGTACTTC. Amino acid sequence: CASSQGLAGGETQYF.

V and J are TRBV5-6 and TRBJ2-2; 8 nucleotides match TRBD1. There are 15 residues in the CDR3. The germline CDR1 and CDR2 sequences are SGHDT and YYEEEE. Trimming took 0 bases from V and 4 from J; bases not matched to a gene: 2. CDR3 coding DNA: TGTGCCAGCAGCTTGGGGGGGACAGGCACCGGGGAGCTGTTTTTT. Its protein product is CASSLGGTGTGELFF.

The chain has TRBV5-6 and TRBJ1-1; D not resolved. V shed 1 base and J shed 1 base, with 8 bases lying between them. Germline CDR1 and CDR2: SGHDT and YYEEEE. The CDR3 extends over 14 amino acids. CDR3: CASSLQPANTEAFF. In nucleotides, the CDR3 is TGTGCCAGCAGCTTGCAGCCAGCGAACACTGAAGCTTTCTTT.

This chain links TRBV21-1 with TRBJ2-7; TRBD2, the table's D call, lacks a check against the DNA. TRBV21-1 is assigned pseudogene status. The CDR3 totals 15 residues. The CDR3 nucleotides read TGTGCCAGCAGCAAAGGGGACCTAGCGGGATACGAGCAGTACTTC. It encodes CASSKGDLAGYEQYF.

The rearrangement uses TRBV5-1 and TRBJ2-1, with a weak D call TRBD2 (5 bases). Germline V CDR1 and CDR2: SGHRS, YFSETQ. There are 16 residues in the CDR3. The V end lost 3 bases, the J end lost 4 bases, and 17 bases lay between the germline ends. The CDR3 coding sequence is TGCGCCAGCAGCTCGGACCGGAGCGGTGTTTACAATGAGCAGTTCTTC. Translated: CASSSDRSGVYNEQFF.